This T cell receptor (beta chain) was identified in a study of CD8+ T cells in alopecia areata. Study-wide points: Tofacitinib significantly lowered scalp clonality and expanded CD8+ clones among the top 100. Mouse data revealed clearer TCR sharing than patient data did, a gap possibly tied to HLA. Sequencing of scalp tissue also captures the resident alphabeta T cells of normal skin.

This clone was seen a handful of times. The antigen is not known. RNA extraction was followed by reverse transcription into cDNA, which acted as the sequencing template. Repertoires were generated with immunoSEQ multiplex PCR, while TCRdb's copy carries only in-frame clones and drops some. The table records 150,000 to 200,000 clones, 50% to 70% of them present only once. Specified treatment: oral pan-JAK inhibitor, 5-10 mg twice daily. CDR1 is ENHRY, CDR2 SYGVKD, per germline. The CDR3 covers 13 residues. The junction had 7 bases not matched to a gene; V was cut back by 10 bases and J by 2 bases. The V call is TRBV10-3, the J call TRBJ1-2, with TRBD1 matching over 7 bases. The clonotype originates from a human donor with alopecia areata. The sequenced sample was CD4+ T cells sorted from blood, obtained around week 50, from a patient treated with tofacitinib. The CDR3 nucleotides are TGTGCCACAGAGGGAGGGGGCAACTATGGCTACACCTTC. Amino acids: CATEGGGNYGYTF.